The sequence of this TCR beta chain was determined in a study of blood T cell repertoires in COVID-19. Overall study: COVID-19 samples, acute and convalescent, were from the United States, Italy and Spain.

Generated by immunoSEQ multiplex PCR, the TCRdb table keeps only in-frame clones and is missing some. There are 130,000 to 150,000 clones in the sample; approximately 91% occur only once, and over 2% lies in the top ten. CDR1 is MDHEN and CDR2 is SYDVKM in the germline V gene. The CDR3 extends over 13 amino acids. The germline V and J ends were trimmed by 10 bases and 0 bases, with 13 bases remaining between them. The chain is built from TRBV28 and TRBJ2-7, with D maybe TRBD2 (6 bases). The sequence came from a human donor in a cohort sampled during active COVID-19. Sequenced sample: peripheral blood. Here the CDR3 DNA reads TGTGCCACCCTTGGCGGGAACTCCTACGAGCAGTACTTC. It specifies CATLGGNSYEQYF.